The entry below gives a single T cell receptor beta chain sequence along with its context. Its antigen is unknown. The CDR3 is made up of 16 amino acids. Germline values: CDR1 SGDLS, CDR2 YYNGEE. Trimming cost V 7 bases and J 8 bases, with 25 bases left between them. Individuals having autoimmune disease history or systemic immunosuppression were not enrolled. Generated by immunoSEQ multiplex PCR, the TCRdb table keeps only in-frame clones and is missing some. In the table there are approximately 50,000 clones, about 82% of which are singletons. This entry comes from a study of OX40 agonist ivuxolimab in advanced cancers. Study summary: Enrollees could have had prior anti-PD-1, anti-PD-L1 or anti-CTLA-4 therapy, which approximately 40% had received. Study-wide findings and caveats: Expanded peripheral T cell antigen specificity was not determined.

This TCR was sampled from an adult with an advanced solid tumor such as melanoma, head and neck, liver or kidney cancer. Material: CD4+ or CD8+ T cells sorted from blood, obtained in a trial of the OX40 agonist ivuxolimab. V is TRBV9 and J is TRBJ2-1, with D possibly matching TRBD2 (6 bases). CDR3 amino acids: CASVKGGSGGHYEQFF. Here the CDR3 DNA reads TGTGCCAGCGTCAAGGGAGGCTCCGGGGGTCACTATGAGCAGTTCTTC.